A single sample is the source of the 13 T cell receptor beta chains below, sequenced in a study of shared clonotypes between healthy human individuals. The repertoire was sequenced with immunoSEQ multiplex PCR; TCRdb's copy has only in-frame clones and lacks some. This sample has about 2 million clones, with 90% to 95% found just once. What was sequenced was naive CD4+ T cells sorted from blood. The subset was: CD45RA+ positively selected. All receptors derive from a man in his late teens or twenties in good health.

This chain joins TRBV5-4 and TRBJ1-1, with D perhaps matching TRBD1 (5 bases). V gave up 4 bases and J gave up 7 bases, with 17 bases separating them. Germline CDR1 is SGHNT and CDR2 is YYREEE (reference sequence). The CDR3 has 14 amino acids. CDR3 nucleotide sequence: TGTGCCAGCAGCCAGGGTAGCGGCCTCCGTGAAGCTTTCTTT. It specifies CASSQGSGLREAFF.

Turning to this clone: The sample holds other DNA sequences that translate to the same CDR3. The rearrangement joins TRBV5-6 to TRBJ1-2; D remains unclear. Per the germline V gene, CDR1 is SGHDT and CDR2 is YYEEEE. The CDR3 consists of 13 residues. Trimming stripped 1 base from V and 2 bases from J, with 6 bases between. CDR3 DNA sequence: TGTGCCAGCAGCTTGACGGCAAACTATGGCTACACCTTC. Its protein product is CASSLTANYGYTF.

The V and J genes are TRBV4-1 and TRBJ1-4; the D is unclear. Germline-derived CDR1 and CDR2 are MGHRA and YSYEKL. Trimming left V 1 base short and J 0 bases short, with 9 bases between. CDR3 length equals 16 residues. The CDR3 reads CASSQVLGSTNEKLFF. The CDR3, as DNA: TGCGCCAGCAGCCAAGTTTTGGGTTCAACTAATGAAAAACTGTTTTTT.

The J gene is TRBJ1-1, the V gene TRBV7-2; D is perhaps TRBD1 (6 bases). Germline loops: CDR1 SGHTA, CDR2 FQGNSA. V gave up 1 base and J gave up 10 bases, with 10 bases separating them. The CDR3 contains 12 residues. The chain's CDR3 is CASSLDRVVAFF. CDR3 in DNA: TGTGCCAGCAGCTTAGACAGGGTCGTAGCTTTCTTT.

In this sample, this clone turned up once. This sequence joins TRBV6-5 and TRBJ2-7; D could derive from TRBD1 or TRBD2 (5 bases each). Germline CDR1 is MNHEY and CDR2 is SVGAGI. Trimming cost V 0 bases and J 3 bases, with 12 bases left between them. This CDR3 is 15 amino acids long. In DNA, the CDR3 is TGTGCCAGCAGTTACTCTCGTGCAGGGAGCTACGAGCAGTACTTC. Translating gives CASSYSRAGSYEQYF.

This rearrangement joins TRBV2 to TRBJ1-1; 7 nucleotides agree with TRBD1. The CDR3 consists of 12 residues. V gave up 6 bases and J gave up 5 bases; unmatched junction bases: 3. Germline V gene data show CDR1 as SNHLY and CDR2 as FYNNEI. The CDR3 DNA reads TGTGCCAGCAGCAGACAGGGTACTGAAGCTTTCTTT. Protein product: CASSRQGTEAFF.

About this clone: This sample also contains other DNA sequences that code for the same CDR3. The chain has TRBV7-2 and TRBJ1-5; D is undetermined. V was cut by 1 base and J by 2 bases, with 6 bases left in between. Germline V gives CDR1 SGHTA, CDR2 FQGNSA. This CDR3 is built from 14 residues. CDR3 nucleotides: TGTGCCAGCAGCTTAGGAGGCGGCAATCAGCCCCAGCATTTT. This gives the protein CASSLGGGNQPQHF.

The chain combines TRBV10-2 with TRBJ1-2; D not certain. Per germline, CDR1 WSHSY and CDR2 SAAADI. With 4 bases removed from V and 8 bases from J, the gap between germline ends came to 11 bases. CDR3 length: 12 amino acids. The chain's CDR3 is CASSALLEGYTF. CDR3 nucleotide sequence: TGCGCCAGCAGTGCCTTGTTGGAGGGCTACACCTTC.

As DNA, the CDR3 is TGTGCCAGCAGGTCGGGAACTCTGGAGACCCAGTACTTC. This codes for CASRSGTLETQYF. V gene TRBV2 combines with J gene TRBJ2-5; D perhaps matches TRBD2 (5 bases). CDR3 length: 13 residues. V was clipped by 6 bases and J by 5 bases, with 13 bases between them. Germline CDR1 and CDR2: SNHLY and FYNNEI.

This clone was recorded once. CDR3: CATNIGGANYGYTF. DNA of the CDR3: TGCGCCACCAACATAGGGGGCGCTAACTATGGCTACACCTTC. This sequence joins TRBV5-1 and TRBJ1-2; 7 nucleotides match TRBD1. J gave up 0 bases and V 9 bases, and 8 bases lay outside the gene matches. Germline-derived CDR1 and CDR2 are SGHRS and YFSETQ. CDR3 size: 14 residues.

In nucleotides, the CDR3 is TGTGCCAGCAGGGCCAATGCGTACGAGCAGTACTTC. Translated: CASRANAYEQYF. The chain links TRBV6-1 to TRBJ2-7; no clear D. The CDR3 sequence is 12 residues long. V was cut by 6 bases and J by 4 bases, with 10 bases left in between. Germline V gene sequence: CDR1 MNHNS, CDR2 SASEGT.

In this sample, this clone turned up once. The V gene is TRBV30, the J gene TRBJ2-3; TRBD2 is a possible D gene (6 bases). Germline CDR1 GTSNPN, CDR2 SVGIG (reference sequence). Trimming took 4 bases from V and 4 from J, leaving 21 bases between them. The CDR3 runs 16 residues. The CDR3 DNA sequence: TGTGCCTGGAACAGGAAGGGACTCGTCCGGGCAGATACGCAGTATTTT. This encodes CAWNRKGLVRADTQYF.

The rearrangement links TRBV7-2 to TRBJ2-7, with 7 positions matching TRBD2. The V gene's germline CDR1 is SGHTA and CDR2 FQGNSA. After removal of 5 bases from V and 3 bases from J, the junction contained 7 bases not matched to a gene. CDR3 length: 14 amino acids. In DNA, the CDR3 is TGTGCCAGCAGCCGCACTCGCGGGAGCTACGAGCAGTACTTC. Translating it yields CASSRTRGSYEQYF.